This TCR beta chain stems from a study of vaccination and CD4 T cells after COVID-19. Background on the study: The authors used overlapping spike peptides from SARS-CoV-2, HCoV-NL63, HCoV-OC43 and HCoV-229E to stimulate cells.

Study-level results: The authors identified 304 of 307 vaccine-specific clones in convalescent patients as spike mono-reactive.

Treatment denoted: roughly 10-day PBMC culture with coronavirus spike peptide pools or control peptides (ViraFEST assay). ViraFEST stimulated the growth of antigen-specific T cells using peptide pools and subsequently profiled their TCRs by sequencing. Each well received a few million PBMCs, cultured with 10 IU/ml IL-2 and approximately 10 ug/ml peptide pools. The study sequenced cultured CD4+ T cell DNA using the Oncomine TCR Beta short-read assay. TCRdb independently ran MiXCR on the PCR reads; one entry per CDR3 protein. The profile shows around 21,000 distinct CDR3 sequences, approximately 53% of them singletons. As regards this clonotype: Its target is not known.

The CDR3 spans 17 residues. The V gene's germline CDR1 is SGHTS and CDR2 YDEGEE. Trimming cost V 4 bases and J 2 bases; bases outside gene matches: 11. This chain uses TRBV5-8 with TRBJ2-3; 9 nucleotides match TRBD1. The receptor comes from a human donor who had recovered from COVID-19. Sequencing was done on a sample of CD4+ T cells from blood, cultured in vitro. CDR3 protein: CASSTKGGTGLTDTQYF. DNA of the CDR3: TGTGCCAGCAGCACGAAGGGGGGGACAGGGCTCACAGATACGCAGTATTTT.